This passage covers 15 T cell receptor beta chains from one sample sequenced in a study of Ad26.COV2.S vaccination and SARS-CoV-2 variants. Generated by immunoSEQ multiplex PCR, the TCRdb table keeps only in-frame clones and is missing some. The repertoire consists of 250,000 to 300,000 clones, with around 87% occurring once and the leading ten covering less than 3.5%. As for treatment: about 20 received Ad26.COV2.S at low or high dose, single or two shots; about five received placebo; per-sample allocation not given. On day 63 after the first injection, vaccine and placebo recipients gave samples. Sequences were derived from peripheral blood, sampled in a trial of Ad26.COV2.S vaccine versus placebo. All receptors derive from a person aged 18 to 59 who received the Ad26.COV2.S COVID-19 vaccine or a placebo.

V gene TRBV4-1 combines with J gene TRBJ2-3, with 11 bases matching TRBD2. Germline V gene lookup returns CDR1 MGHRA and CDR2 YSYEKL. The ends lost 2 bases at V and 14 bases at J; junction bases unmatched: 12. The CDR3 runs to 15 residues. The CDR3 DNA reads TGCGCCAGCAGCCAATATCAACTAGCGGGAGAGATTGGGTATTTT. Translated, it gives CASSQYQLAGEIGYF.

The chain is built from TRBV29-1 and TRBJ2-5; 9 bases fit TRBD2. The CDR3 totals 11 residues. CDR1 is SQVTM and CDR2 is ANQGSEA in the germline V gene. DNA of the CDR3: TGCAGTGGCGGGGGGGAAGAGACCCAGTACTTC. Its protein product is CSGGGEETQYF.

Concerning this clone: The same CDR3 also results from other DNA sequences found in this sample. The chain recombines TRBV7-9 with TRBJ1-1; 7 nucleotides line up with TRBD1. Germline-derived CDR1 and CDR2 are SEHNR and FQNEAQ (reference sequence). The CDR3 length is 13 residues. The trim removed 2 bases at V and 3 bases at J, leaving 0 bases unmatched. CDR3 coding DNA: TGTGCCAGCAGCTTAACAGGGGACACTGAAGCTTTCTTT. It encodes CASSLTGDTEAFF.

This chain links TRBV2 with TRBJ2-6; D is undetermined. CDR1 and CDR2 from the germline V gene are SNHLY and FYNNEI. This CDR3 has 16 residues. The V end lost 10 bases, the J end lost 0 bases, and 16 bases lay between the germline ends. CDR3: CAKMTRLSSGANVLTF. The CDR3 DNA reads as TGTGCCAAAATGACAAGGCTCAGCTCTGGGGCCAACGTCCTGACTTTC.

The CDR3 region is CASSDQGSETQYF. The CDR3 DNA follows: TGTGCCAGCAGTGACCAGGGTTCGGAGACCCAGTACTTC. The chain has TRBV6-1 and TRBJ2-5; maybe TRBD1 (5 bases). Germline V gene sequence: CDR1 MNHNS, CDR2 SASEGT. The CDR3 covers 13 residues. The V gene lost 3 bases and the J gene lost 5 bases, with 10 bases spanning the gap.

The chain recombines TRBV11-2 with TRBJ2-2; perhaps TRBD1 as D (7 bases). CDR3 length equals 15 residues. Between the trimmed V and J ends, which lost 5 bases and 6 bases, there was a span of 16 bases. Germline V gene lookup returns CDR1 SGHAT and CDR2 FQNNGV. The CDR3 reads CASSQGGRAPGELFF. DNA of the CDR3: TGTGCCAGCAGCCAGGGGGGCAGGGCCCCCGGGGAGCTGTTTTTT.

In the case of this clone: In the same sample, other DNA sequences code for this CDR3. The genes are TRBV12-3 or TRBV12-4 and TRBJ1-5; the D is unclear. The CDR3 is 13 residues long. V shed 1 base and J shed 0 bases, with 1 base lying between them. The DNA for the CDR3 is TGTGCCAGCAGTTTAGGTAGCAATCAGCCCCAGCATTTT. Amino acids: CASSLGSNQPQHF.

The rearrangement joins TRBV5-1 to TRBJ1-4, with D possibly matching TRBD1 (6 bases). Between the trimmed V and J ends, which lost 2 bases and 7 bases, there was a span of 12 bases. Germline CDR1 is SGHRS and CDR2 is YFSETQ. This CDR3 is 14 amino acids long. The CDR3, as DNA: TGCGCCAGCAGCTTCGGGGGGGCGCGTGAAAAACTGTTTTTT. Translating gives CASSFGGAREKLFF.

Notes on this clone: Other DNA sequences in this specimen translate into the identical CDR3. V and J are TRBV5-1 and TRBJ1-1, with D perhaps TRBD1 (5 bases). CDR1 SGHRS and CDR2 YFSETQ come from the germline V gene. V lost 4 bases, J lost 0 bases, and 10 bases lay in between. This CDR3 is 14 amino acids long. DNA of the CDR3: TGCGCCAGCAGCCCTGGGACCGTGAACACTGAAGCTTTCTTT. This sequence encodes CASSPGTVNTEAFF.

The chain couples TRBV27 to TRBJ2-7; 9 bases align to TRBD1. The CDR3 runs to 14 residues. Germline V CDR1 and CDR2: MNHEY, SMNVEV (reference sequence). Trimming cost V 4 bases and J 2 bases; bases outside gene matches: 3. The CDR3 reads CASSSRQGAYEQYF. CDR3 nucleotide sequence: TGTGCCAGCAGTTCCAGACAGGGGGCCTACGAGCAGTACTTC.

In its sample, this clone was seen once. The chain recombines TRBV12-5 with TRBJ2-1; 12 bases are shared with TRBD2. V was pared by 6 bases and J by 8 bases, with 14 bases of the junction left unmatched. The CDR3 spans 17 residues. Looked up from germline, CDR1 is LGHNT and CDR2 is FRNRAP. CDR3 coding DNA: TGTGCTAGTGGCCAGCTACCTAGCGGGAGGGCCGCATATGAGCAGTTCTTC. Translated, it gives CASGQLPSGRAAYEQFF.

This clone appeared once. The V gene is TRBV5-1, the J gene TRBJ2-1, with TRBD1 matching 9 bases. Germline CDR1 and CDR2: SGHRS and YFSETQ. The CDR3 is made up of 14 amino acids. Trimming cost V 5 bases and J 7 bases; bases outside gene matches: 7. CDR3 residues: CASRSGTGINEQFF. The DNA of the CDR3 is TGCGCCAGCAGATCCGGGACAGGGATTAATGAGCAGTTCTTC.

This clone was seen a handful of times. The V and J genes are TRBV19 and TRBJ1-5; D gene unclear. Looked up from germline, CDR1 is LNHDA and CDR2 is SQIVND (reference sequence). Trimming stripped 1 base from V and 7 bases from J, with 8 bases between. CDR3 size: 13 residues. The CDR3 DNA reads TGTGCCAGTAGTATAGGAATCGAACAGCCCCAGCATTTT. Its translation: CASSIGIEQPQHF.

The CDR3 DNA reads TGCGCCAGCAGCTTGAACGCCGGGACAGGGGCTTCCTACGAGCAGTACTTC. As protein: CASSLNAGTGASYEQYF. The rearrangement uses TRBV5-1 and TRBJ2-7, with 10 bases fitting TRBD1. Unmatched junction bases numbered 8, after V lost 1 base and J lost 1 base. The CDR3 has 17 residues. Germline V gives CDR1 SGHRS, CDR2 YFSETQ.

The chain joins TRBV19 to TRBJ1-2; D is uncertain. Trimming shortened V by 6 bases and J by 4 bases, and 18 bases separated the two germline ends. The CDR3 covers 15 residues. CDR1 is LNHDA and CDR2 is SQIVND in the germline V gene (reference sequence). CDR3 in amino acids: CASSGPNLTPYGYTF. CDR3 DNA: TGTGCCAGTAGCGGTCCGAACCTGACACCCTATGGCTACACCTTC. The full variable domain, completed using reference TRBV19 and TRBJ1-2, is DGGITQSPKYLFRKEGQNVTLSCEQNLNHDAMYWYRQDPGQGLRLIYYSQIVNDFQKGDIAEGYSVSREKKESFPLTVTSAQKNPTAFYLCASSGPNLTPYGYTFGSGTRLTVV.